The 16 T cell receptor beta chains given below trace back to one sample, sequenced in a study of radiation and T cells in renal cell carcinoma. Time point defined: blood 4 weeks post-SBRT, at nephrectomy. Sample treatment: 15 Gy SBRT to primary tumor, nephrectomy 4 weeks later. TCRdb keeps only in-frame clones here, not all; method: immunoSEQ multiplex PCR. The sample shows just under 150,000 clones, 70% to 90% of them seen only once. The sequences come from blood, collected from a patient whose treatment included radiotherapy and nephrectomy. These TCRs come from a woman between 50 and 59 years old with renal cell carcinoma.

Of note for this clone: This specimen includes other DNA sequences encoding the same CDR3. This chain connects TRBV7-2 to TRBJ2-7; TRBD2 aligns across 7 bases. Germline lookup yields CDR1 SGHTA and CDR2 FQGNSA. The ends lost 3 bases at V and 4 bases at J; junction bases unmatched: 3. The CDR3 has 13 amino acids. The CDR3 loop is CASSLGGGYEQYF. The CDR3 DNA is TGTGCCAGCAGCTTGGGGGGAGGGTACGAGCAGTACTTC. Complete variable domain (other parts from reference TRBV7-2 and TRBJ2-7): GAGVSQSPSNKVTEKGKDVELRCDPISGHTALYWYRQSLGQGLEFLIYFQGNSAPDKSGLPSDRFSAERTGGSVSTLTIQRTQQEDSAVYLCASSLGGGYEQYFGPGTRLTVT.

V gene TRBV7-9 combines with J gene TRBJ2-6; 7 bases are shared with TRBD1. The CDR3 consists of 18 residues. Germline CDR1 is SEHNR and CDR2 is FQNEAQ (reference sequence). V was clipped by 3 bases and J by 2 bases; unmatched bases: 10. The CDR3 nucleotides read TGTGCCAGCAGCTTGAGTCTCTTAGGGGGCGCTGGGGCCAACGTCCTGACTTTC. It specifies CASSLSLLGGAGANVLTF.

The chain links TRBV29-1 to TRBJ1-5, with D unclear. The CDR3 is 10 residues long. Per the germline V gene, CDR1 is SQVTM and CDR2 is ANQGSEA. The CDR3 loop reads CQPINQPQHF. Here the CDR3 DNA reads TGCCAGCCTATCAATCAGCCCCAGCATTTT.

The chain's CDR3 is CASSLPGGGGYTF. The DNA for the CDR3 is TGCGCCAGCAGCCTACCGGGAGGGGGTGGCTACACCTTC. The rearrangement links TRBV4-3 to TRBJ1-2; D may be TRBD1 (6 bases). The V gene lost 4 bases and the J gene lost 7 bases, with 13 bases spanning the gap. CDR1 and CDR2 from the germline V gene are LGHNA and YSLEER. The length of the CDR3 is 13 residues.

V and J are TRBV28 and TRBJ2-1; weak D call: TRBD1 (6 bases). The germline gives CDR1 MDHEN, CDR2 SYDVKM. V was pared by 4 bases and J by 12 bases, with 10 bases between. This CDR3 is built from 11 residues. CDR3 region: CASSSDSWQFF. CDR3 sequence (DNA): TGTGCCAGCAGTTCGGACAGCTGGCAGTTCTTC.

The chain carries TRBV7-3 and TRBJ1-3; D not certain. CDR1 and CDR2 (germline): SGHTA, FQGTGA. This CDR3 contains 14 residues. Between the trimmed V and J ends, which lost 1 base and 4 bases, there was a span of 8 bases. CDR3 sequence reads: CASSLNPVGNTIYF. CDR3 bases: TGTGCCAGCAGCTTAAACCCCGTAGGAAACACCATATATTTT. The variable domain in full, completed from reference TRBV7-3 and TRBJ1-3, reads GAGVSQTPSNKVTEKGKYVELRCDPISGHTALYWYRQSLGQGPEFLIYFQGTGAADDSGLPNDRFFAVRPEGSVSTLKIQRTERGDSAVYLCASSLNPVGNTIYFGEGSWLTVV.

The chain uses TRBV29-1 and TRBJ2-7; TRBD1 might be the D (6 bases). Germline assignment: CDR1 SQVTM and CDR2 ANQGSEA. Trimming pared 4 bases from V and 0 bases from J, leaving 7 bases between. CDR3 size: 12 residues. CDR3 protein: CSVGDISYEQYF. DNA of the CDR3: TGCAGCGTTGGGGACATCTCCTACGAGCAGTACTTC.

V usage is TRBV19 and J usage is TRBJ1-1, with D maybe TRBD1 (5 bases). Germline V gene sequence: CDR1 LNHDA, CDR2 SQIVND (reference sequence). Trimming left V 3 bases short and J 4 bases short, with 12 bases between. The CDR3 has 14 residues. Here the CDR3 reads CASSMGRLGTEAFF. The CDR3 DNA sequence: TGTGCCAGTAGTATGGGACGGCTAGGCACTGAAGCTTTCTTT.

The chain recombines TRBV11-3 with TRBJ1-1; 10 positions match TRBD1. Trimming removed 5 bases from V and 3 bases from J; junction bases left unmatched: 3. The length of the CDR3 is 14 residues. CDR1 is SGHNT, CDR2 YENEEA, per germline. The CDR3: CASSTGQGDTEAFF. CDR3 DNA: TGTGCCAGCAGCACAGGACAGGGGGACACTGAAGCTTTCTTT.

This chain joins TRBV19 and TRBJ1-5; D possibly corresponds to TRBD1 (6 bases). Germline assignment: CDR1 LNHDA and CDR2 SQIVND (reference sequence). This CDR3 region has 13 residues. V was shortened by 8 bases and J by 2 bases, with 10 bases between the two germline ends. CDR3 coding DNA: TGTGCCAGTCACAGGGTCGGCAATCAGCCCCAGCATTTT. Translated: CASHRVGNQPQHF.

The rearrangement uses TRBV7-2 and TRBJ1-1, with D tentatively TRBD1 (5 bases). The CDR3 has 17 residues. CDR1 and CDR2 from the germline V gene are SGHTA and FQGNSA. Trimming shortened V by 2 bases and J by 5 bases, and 21 bases separated the two germline ends. The CDR3 sequence: CASSLRGRKGLGTEAFF. CDR3 nucleotides: TGTGCCAGCAGCTTAAGGGGACGGAAGGGGCTCGGGACTGAAGCTTTCTTT.

The chain links TRBV7-2 to TRBJ1-2; the D is unclear. The ends were cut back, 5 bases at V and 7 bases at J, with 11 bases in the middle. Germline CDR1 is SGHTA and CDR2 is FQGNSA. The CDR3 has 12 amino acids. This CDR3 is CASSPPGAGYTF. CDR3 DNA: TGTGCCAGCAGCCCGCCGGGAGCTGGCTACACCTTC.

The chain employs TRBV6-6 and TRBJ2-5; a possible D gene is TRBD1 (5 bases). V gave up 2 bases and J gave up 2 bases, with 9 bases separating them. In germline, CDR1 is MNHNY, CDR2 SVGAGI (reference sequence). There are 14 residues in the CDR3. CDR3 DNA: TGTGCCAGCAGTTACGGACAACAACAAGAGACCCAGTACTTC. Residues: CASSYGQQQETQYF.

The chain joins TRBV2 to TRBJ1-1, with D unclear. V was cut by 6 bases and J by 0 bases, with 8 bases left in between. CDR1 and CDR2 (germline): SNHLY, FYNNEI. The CDR3 totals 13 residues. CDR3 coding DNA: TGTGCCAGCAGCCCAGAAATGAACACTGAAGCTTTCTTT. It translates to CASSPEMNTEAFF.

The chain uses TRBV11-3 and TRBJ2-1; the D call may be TRBD1 or TRBD2 (6 bases each). Trimming removed 6 bases from V and 6 bases from J, with 12 bases in between. CDR1 is SGHNT and CDR2 is YENEEA in the germline V gene. This CDR3 has 13 residues. This CDR3 is CASSKGGGNEQFF. The CDR3 coding sequence is TGTGCCAGCAGTAAAGGAGGGGGCAATGAGCAGTTCTTC.

This sequence joins TRBV30 and TRBJ2-7; 9 bases match TRBD1. There are 12 residues in the CDR3. Germline CDR1 is GTSNPN and CDR2 is SVGIG (reference sequence). V gave up 2 bases and J gave up 6 bases; unmatched junction bases: 2. The CDR3 here is CAWSPGQGEQYF. Written as DNA, the CDR3 is TGTGCCTGGAGTCCGGGACAGGGCGAGCAGTACTTC.